These T cell receptor beta chains were read from a single sample in a study of T cells in tumors and immune-related adverse events. Using immunoSEQ multiplex PCR, the repertoire was profiled, and TCRdb retains in-frame clones only, with some absent. The sample has about 22,000 clones, 80% to 95% seen once. The specimen was lymph node tissue, collected from a patient treated with anti-PD-1 therapy. The receptor source for this set is a female donor with metastatic renal cell carcinoma. CDR3s include the opening cysteine and the closing phenylalanine or tryptophan. The order of the fields is J gene, clone size, D gene, V gene, CDR3 protein, CDR3 DNA. The D gene is left open where the match is weak. Size is stated for part of the rows, as once, few or many counts, or as a class when the clone is expanded.

J: TRBJ1-4; size: .; D: .; V: TRBV30; CDR3: CAWSGAVLTGEKLFF; DNA: TGTGCCTGGAGTGGCGCAGTTCTTACAGGGGAAAAACTGTTTTTT
J: TRBJ1-2; size: .; D: .; V: TRBV30; CDR3: CAWRFAGDGGYTF; DNA: TGTGCCTGGAGATTTGCAGGGGACGGCGGCTACACCTTC
J: TRBJ2-7; size: .; D: .; V: TRBV5-1; CDR3: CASSLGGSRLKEQYF; DNA: TGCGCCAGCAGCTTGGGTGGGAGTAGGCTTAAAGAGCAGTACTTC
J: TRBJ2-7; size: few; D: .; V: TRBV28; CDR3: CASRQQGYEQYF; DNA: TGTGCCAGCAGGCAACAGGGCTACGAGCAGTACTTC
J: TRBJ1-4; size: once; D: TRBD1; V: TRBV28; CDR3: CASSITGGDGEKLFF; DNA: TGTGCCAGCAGTATTACAGGGGGCGACGGTGAAAAACTGTTTTTT
J: TRBJ2-1; size: .; D: .; V: TRBV30; CDR3: CAWSREYNEQFF; DNA: TGTGCCTGGAGTCGGGAGTACAATGAGCAGTTCTTC
J: TRBJ2-7; size: .; D: .; V: TRBV7-2; CDR3: CASSAGGHNYEQYF; DNA: TGTGCCAGCAGCGCCGGGGGGCATAACTACGAGCAGTACTTC
J: TRBJ2-5; size: .; D: .; V: TRBV20-1; CDR3: CSARVVETQYF; DNA: TGCAGTGCTAGAGTTGTAGAGACCCAGTACTTC
J: TRBJ1-3; size: .; D: .; V: TRBV2; CDR3: CASSVRVIGNTIYF; DNA: TGTGCCAGCAGTGTAAGGGTTATCGGAAACACCATATATTTT
J: TRBJ2-7; size: .; D: .; V: TRBV4-3; CDR3: CASSQDRAGYEQYF; DNA: TGCGCCAGCAGCCAAGATCGCGCCGGCTACGAGCAGTACTTC
J: TRBJ1-2; size: .; D: TRBD1; V: TRBV10-3; CDR3: CAISESNDRGKGYTF; DNA: TGTGCCATCAGTGAGTCGAACGACAGGGGTAAGGGCTACACCTTC
J: TRBJ2-2; size: once; D: .; V: TRBV4-2; CDR3: CASSQSYRNTGELFF; DNA: TGTGCCAGCAGCCAATCTTATAGGAACACCGGGGAGCTGTTTTTT
J: TRBJ2-1; size: .; D: TRBD1; V: TRBV7-9; CDR3: CASTFRVPGQGDHHNEQFF; DNA: TGTGCCAGCACCTTTCGTGTTCCGGGACAGGGGGATCACCACAATGAGCAGTTCTTC
J: TRBJ2-1; size: .; D: TRBD2; V: TRBV11-2; CDR3: CASSFERGSYNEQFF; DNA: TGTGCCAGCAGCTTCGAGCGGGGATCCTACAATGAGCAGTTCTTC
J: TRBJ2-5; size: .; D: .; V: TRBV21-1; CDR3: CASSKRPQGSGGAETQYF; DNA: TGTGCCAGCAGCAAACGGCCCCAGGGAAGCGGAGGAGCCGAGACCCAGTACTTC
J: TRBJ2-1; size: .; D: TRBD2; V: TRBV6-4; CDR3: CASSDSGSGGGYNEQFF; DNA: TGTGCCAGCAGTGACTCGGGCAGCGGGGGGGGCTACAATGAGCAGTTCTTC
J: TRBJ2-7; size: .; D: .; V: TRBV12-5; CDR3: CASGLVGGQTKYF; DNA: TGTGCTAGTGGTTTGGTTGGGGGGCAGACTAAGTACTTC
J: TRBJ2-2; size: .; D: TRBD2; V: TRBV7-2; CDR3: CASNPGLAGELFF; DNA: TGTGCCAGCAACCCGGGACTAGCGGGGGAGCTGTTTTTT
J: TRBJ1-2; size: .; D: .; V: TRBV6-1; CDR3: CASSSLFSRNYGYTF; DNA: TGTGCCAGCAGTTCCCTTTTCAGCAGGAACTATGGCTACACCTTC
J: TRBJ2-7; size: .; D: .; V: TRBV10-2; CDR3: CASNPDNYEQYF; DNA: TGCGCCAGCAATCCTGACAACTACGAGCAGTACTTC
J: TRBJ2-3; size: .; D: .; V: TRBV7-8; CDR3: CASSLGGSGDTQYF; DNA: TGTGCCAGCAGCTTAGGGGGGTCGGGAGATACGCAGTATTTT
J: TRBJ1-1; size: few; D: .; V: TRBV7-9; CDR3: CASNFGNTEAFF; DNA: TGTGCCAGCAATTTTGGGAACACTGAAGCTTTCTTT
J: TRBJ1-2; size: .; D: .; V: TRBV7-6; CDR3: CASSFTRDYGYTF; DNA: TGTGCCAGCAGCTTCACCCGGGACTATGGCTACACCTTC
J: TRBJ2-1; size: .; D: TRBD2; V: TRBV6-1; CDR3: CASSEGAGGSHNEQFF; DNA: TGTGCCAGCAGTGAAGGGGCGGGAGGGTCCCACAATGAGCAGTTCTTC
J: TRBJ2-7; size: .; D: .; V: TRBV5-1; CDR3: CASSSRSEGYEQYF; DNA: TGCGCCAGCAGCTCTCGGTCGGAAGGGTACGAGCAGTACTTC